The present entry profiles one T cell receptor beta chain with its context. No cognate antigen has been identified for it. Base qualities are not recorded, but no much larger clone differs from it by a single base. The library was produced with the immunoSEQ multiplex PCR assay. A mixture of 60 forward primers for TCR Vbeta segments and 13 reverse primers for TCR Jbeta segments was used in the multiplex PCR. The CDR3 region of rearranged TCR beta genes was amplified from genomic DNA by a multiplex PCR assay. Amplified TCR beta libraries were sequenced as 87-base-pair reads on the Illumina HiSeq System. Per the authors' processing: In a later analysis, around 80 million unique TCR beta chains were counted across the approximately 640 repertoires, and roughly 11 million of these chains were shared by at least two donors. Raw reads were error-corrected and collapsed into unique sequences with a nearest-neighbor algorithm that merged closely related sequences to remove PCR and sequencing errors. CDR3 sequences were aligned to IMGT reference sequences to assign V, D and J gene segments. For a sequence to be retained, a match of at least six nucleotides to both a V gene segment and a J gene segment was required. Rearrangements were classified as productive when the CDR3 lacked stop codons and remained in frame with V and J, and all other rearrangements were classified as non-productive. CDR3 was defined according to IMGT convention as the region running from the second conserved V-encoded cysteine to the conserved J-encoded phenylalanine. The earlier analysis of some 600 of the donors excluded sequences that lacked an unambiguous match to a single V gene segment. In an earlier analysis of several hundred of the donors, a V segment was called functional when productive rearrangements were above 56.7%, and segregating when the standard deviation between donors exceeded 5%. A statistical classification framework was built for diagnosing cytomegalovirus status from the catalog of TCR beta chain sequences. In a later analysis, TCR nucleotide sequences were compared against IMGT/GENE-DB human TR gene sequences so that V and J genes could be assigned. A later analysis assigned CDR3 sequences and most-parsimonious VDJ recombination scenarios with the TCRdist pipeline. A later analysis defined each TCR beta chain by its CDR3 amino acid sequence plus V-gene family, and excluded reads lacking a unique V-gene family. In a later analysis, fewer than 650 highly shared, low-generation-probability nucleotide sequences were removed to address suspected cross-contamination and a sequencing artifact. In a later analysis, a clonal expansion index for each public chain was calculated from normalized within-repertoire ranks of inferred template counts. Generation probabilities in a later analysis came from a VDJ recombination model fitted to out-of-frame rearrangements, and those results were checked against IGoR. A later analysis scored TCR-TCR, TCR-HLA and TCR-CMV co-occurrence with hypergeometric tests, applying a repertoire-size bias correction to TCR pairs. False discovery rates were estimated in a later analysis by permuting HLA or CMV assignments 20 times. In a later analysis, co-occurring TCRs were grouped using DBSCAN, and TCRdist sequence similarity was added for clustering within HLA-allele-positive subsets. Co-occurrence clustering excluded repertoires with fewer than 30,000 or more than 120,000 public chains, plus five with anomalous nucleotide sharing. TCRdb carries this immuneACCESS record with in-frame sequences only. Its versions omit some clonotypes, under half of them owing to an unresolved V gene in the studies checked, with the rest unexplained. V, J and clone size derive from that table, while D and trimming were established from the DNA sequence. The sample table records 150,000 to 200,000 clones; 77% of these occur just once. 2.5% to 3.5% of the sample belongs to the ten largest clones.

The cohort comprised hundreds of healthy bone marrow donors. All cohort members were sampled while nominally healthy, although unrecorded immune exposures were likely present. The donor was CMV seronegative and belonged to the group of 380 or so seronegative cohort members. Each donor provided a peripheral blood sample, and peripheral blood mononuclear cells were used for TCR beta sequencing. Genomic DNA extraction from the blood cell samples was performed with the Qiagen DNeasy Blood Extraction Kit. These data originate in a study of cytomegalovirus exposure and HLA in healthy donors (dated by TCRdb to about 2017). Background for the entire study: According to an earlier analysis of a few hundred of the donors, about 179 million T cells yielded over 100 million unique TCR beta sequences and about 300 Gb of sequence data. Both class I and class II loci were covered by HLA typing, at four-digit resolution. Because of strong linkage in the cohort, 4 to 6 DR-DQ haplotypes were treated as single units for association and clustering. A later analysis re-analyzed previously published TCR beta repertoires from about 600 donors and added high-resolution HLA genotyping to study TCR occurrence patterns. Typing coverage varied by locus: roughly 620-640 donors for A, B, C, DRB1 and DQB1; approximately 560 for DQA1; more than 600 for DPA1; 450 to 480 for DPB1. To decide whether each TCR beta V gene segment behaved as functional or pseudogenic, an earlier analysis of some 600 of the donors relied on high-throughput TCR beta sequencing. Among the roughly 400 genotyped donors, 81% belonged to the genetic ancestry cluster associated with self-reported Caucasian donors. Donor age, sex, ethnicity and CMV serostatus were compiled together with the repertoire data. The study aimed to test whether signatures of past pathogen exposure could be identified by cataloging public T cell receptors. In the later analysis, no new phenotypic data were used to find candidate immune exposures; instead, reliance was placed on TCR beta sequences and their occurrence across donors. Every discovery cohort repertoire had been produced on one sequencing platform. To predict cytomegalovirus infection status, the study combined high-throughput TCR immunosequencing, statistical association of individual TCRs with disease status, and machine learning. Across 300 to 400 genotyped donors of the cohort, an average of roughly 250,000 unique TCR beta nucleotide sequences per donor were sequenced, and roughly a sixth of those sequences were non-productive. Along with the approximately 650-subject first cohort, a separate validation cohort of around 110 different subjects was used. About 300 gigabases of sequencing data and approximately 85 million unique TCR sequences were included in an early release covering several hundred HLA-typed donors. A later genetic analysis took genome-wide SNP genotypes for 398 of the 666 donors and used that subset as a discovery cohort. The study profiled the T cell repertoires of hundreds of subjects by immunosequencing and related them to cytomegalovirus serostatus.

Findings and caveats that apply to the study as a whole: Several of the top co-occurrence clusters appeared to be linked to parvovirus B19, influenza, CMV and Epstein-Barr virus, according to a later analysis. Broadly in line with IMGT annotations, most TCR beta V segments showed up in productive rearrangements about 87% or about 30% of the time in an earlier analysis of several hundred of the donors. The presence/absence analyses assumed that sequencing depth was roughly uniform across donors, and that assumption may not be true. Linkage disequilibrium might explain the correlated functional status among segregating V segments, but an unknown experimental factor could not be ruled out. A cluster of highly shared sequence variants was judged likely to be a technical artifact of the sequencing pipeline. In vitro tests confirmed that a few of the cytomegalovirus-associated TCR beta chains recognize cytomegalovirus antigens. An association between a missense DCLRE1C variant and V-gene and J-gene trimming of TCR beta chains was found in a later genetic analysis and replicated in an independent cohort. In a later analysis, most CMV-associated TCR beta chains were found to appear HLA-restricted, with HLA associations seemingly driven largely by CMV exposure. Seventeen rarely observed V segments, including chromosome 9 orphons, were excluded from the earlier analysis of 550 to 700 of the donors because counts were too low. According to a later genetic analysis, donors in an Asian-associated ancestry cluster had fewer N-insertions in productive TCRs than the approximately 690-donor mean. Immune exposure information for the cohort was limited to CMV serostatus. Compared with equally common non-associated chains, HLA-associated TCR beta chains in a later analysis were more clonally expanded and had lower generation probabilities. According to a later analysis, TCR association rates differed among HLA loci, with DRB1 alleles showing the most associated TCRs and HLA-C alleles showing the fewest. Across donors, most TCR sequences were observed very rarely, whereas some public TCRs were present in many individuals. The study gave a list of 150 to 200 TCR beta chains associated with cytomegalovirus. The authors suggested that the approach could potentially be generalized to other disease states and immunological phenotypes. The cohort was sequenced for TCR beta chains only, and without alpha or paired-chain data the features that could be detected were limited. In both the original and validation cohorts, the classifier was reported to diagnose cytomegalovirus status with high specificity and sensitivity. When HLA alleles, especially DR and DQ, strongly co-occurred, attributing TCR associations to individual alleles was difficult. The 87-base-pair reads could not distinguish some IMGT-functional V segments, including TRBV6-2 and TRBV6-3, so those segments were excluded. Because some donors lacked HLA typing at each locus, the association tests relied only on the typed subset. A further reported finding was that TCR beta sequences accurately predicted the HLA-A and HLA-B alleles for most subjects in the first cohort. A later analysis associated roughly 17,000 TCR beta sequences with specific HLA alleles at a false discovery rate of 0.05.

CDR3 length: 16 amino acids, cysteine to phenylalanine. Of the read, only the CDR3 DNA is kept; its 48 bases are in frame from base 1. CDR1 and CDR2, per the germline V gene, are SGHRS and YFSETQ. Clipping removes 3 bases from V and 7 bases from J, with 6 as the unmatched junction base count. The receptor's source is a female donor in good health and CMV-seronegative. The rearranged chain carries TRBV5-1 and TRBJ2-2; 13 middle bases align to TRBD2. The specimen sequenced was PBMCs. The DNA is TGCGCCAGCAGCTCCGGGGGACTAGCGGGAAGCGGGGAGCTGTTTTTT. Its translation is CASSSGGLAGSGELFF.